There are a few counts of the clone carrying this T cell receptor beta chain. The sample originates from a study of CD8 T cells in ankylosing spondylitis. A single record per CDR3 protein comes from TCRdb applying MiXCR to the 5' RACE reads. This sample has about 36,000 distinct CDR3 sequences; approximately 10% occur once, and the top ten carry around 20%. Material: synovial fluid, either unsorted or a sorted T cell fraction (not recorded which). The sequence was collected from a male donor with ankylosing spondylitis.

The CDR3 DNA reads as TGTGCCAGCAGCTTAGTAACGAAGGCGGCAGTAAGGGGCGAGCAGTACTTC. Its translation: CASSLVTKAAVRGEQYF. The chain is built from TRBV7-2 and TRBJ2-7; weak D call: TRBD1 (5 bases). Trimming took off 1 base at V and 6 bases at J, with 22 bases between the two ends. CDR3 size: 17 residues. Germline V gives CDR1 SGHTA, CDR2 FQGNSA. Complete variable domain (other parts from reference TRBV7-2 and TRBJ2-7): GAGVSQSPSNKVTEKGKDVELRCDPISGHTALYWYRQSLGQGLEFLIYFQGNSAPDKSGLPSDRFSAERTGGSVSTLTIQRTQQEDSAVYLCASSLVTKAAVRGEQYFGPGTRLTVT.